A selection of T cell receptor beta chains follows, all from one sample in a study of technical replicates of blood from a handful of donors. Repertoires were generated with immunoSEQ multiplex PCR, while TCRdb's copy carries only in-frame clones and drops some. Of about 61,000 clones in the sample, more than 95% were seen once. Material: T cells isolated from PBMCs. All receptors derive from a human donor in good health. The CDR3 runs from the conserved cysteine through the conserved F or W.

j_call | v_call | cdr3_aa
TRBJ1-1 | TRBV10-3 | CAISSRGEDTEAFF
TRBJ2-1 | TRBV28 | CASRTSSRSYNEQFF
TRBJ2-7 | TRBV5-1 | CASSWGGTSGAEQYF
TRBJ2-6 | TRBV7-9 | CASTLRGRPISGANVLTF
TRBJ1-3 | TRBV16 | CASSHTGSGNTIYF
TRBJ1-1 | TRBV10-3 | CAIKSVPGQSMNTEAFF
TRBJ2-7 | TRBV7-9 | CASSPSLSEQYF
TRBJ2-7 | TRBV10-2 | CASSLALESHEQYF
TRBJ2-1 | TRBV14 | CASSQDIGLAGGLDEQFF
TRBJ1-4 | TRBV11-2 | CASNLMGGTNEKLFF
TRBJ2-1 | TRBV6-5 | CASSYRAGGSYNEQFF
TRBJ2-5 | TRBV7-9 | CASMGQRLGTQYF
TRBJ2-7 | TRBV14 | CASSQEGGRPNPYEQYF
TRBJ2-2 | TRBV7-2 | CASSGQGNTGELFF
TRBJ1-5 | TRBV2 | CASSDQGAGWGSNQPQHF
TRBJ2-3 | TRBV5-1 | CASSPLGGTDTQYF
TRBJ1-1 | TRBV4-1 | CASSQRATRGRWEEAFF
TRBJ2-7 | TRBV6-5 | CASSYTRVPQYF
TRBJ2-1 | TRBV19 | CASSIKGMLAGVNEQFF
TRBJ2-1 | TRBV25-1 | CASSEDQDRRNEQFF
TRBJ2-7 | TRBV7-9 | CASRGAGVNHEQYF
TRBJ1-1 | TRBV2 | CASRGQGGQYPMNTEAFF
TRBJ1-5 | TRBV5-4 | CASSLGHPGTGGGNQPQHF
TRBJ1-1 | TRBV5-1 | CASSLQGMNTEAFF
TRBJ2-6 | TRBV28 | CASSLGVPGANVLTF
TRBJ1-5 | TRBV30 | CAWTGQLSNQPQHF
TRBJ1-2 | TRBV29-1 | CSVEEWGDGGYTF
TRBJ2-7 | TRBV5-4 | CASSPEAGQGLGEQYF
TRBJ1-4 | TRBV6-4 | CASSEGGGNEKLFF
TRBJ1-1 | TRBV7-9 | CASTYRVNTEAFF
TRBJ2-7 | TRBV4-1 | CASSLFPGTSIAYEQYF
TRBJ1-2 | TRBV5-1 | CASSPGAHYGYTF
TRBJ1-5 | TRBV2 | CASGTGAQPQHF
TRBJ2-7 | TRBV27 | CASSPSSYEQYF
TRBJ2-3 | TRBV5-1 | CASRLAEDTQYF
TRBJ1-2 | TRBV2 | CASPPREGGNYGYTF
TRBJ2-3 | TRBV4-1 | CASSHERGSGDTQYF
TRBJ2-6 | TRBV27 | CASSFSGVLSGANVLTF
TRBJ1-3 | TRBV30 | CAWSQTVSGNTIYF
TRBJ2-2 | TRBV20-1 | CSARLTGELFF
TRBJ1-5 | TRBV2 | CASRDGTVRNQPQHF
TRBJ1-1 | TRBV19 | CASSIHGQGRYLNTEAFF
TRBJ2-7 | TRBV30 | CAWSFEYEQYF
TRBJ2-7 | TRBV5-1 | CASSTQTGSYEQYF
TRBJ1-2 | TRBV4-1 | CASSQVVPYRGGDTLGVPGYTF
TRBJ1-2 | TRBV7-3 | CASSLRQGDWGYTF
TRBJ2-1 | TRBV6-1 | CASSEAPRESFYNEQFF
TRBJ1-1 | TRBV2 | CAGQDRGPGTEAFF
TRBJ2-7 | TRBV5-4 | CASSPPGGVSGAPYEQYF
TRBJ2-7 | TRBV2 | CASSGAGRYEQYF
TRBJ1-1 | TRBV5-1 | CASSPRFLLNTEAFF
TRBJ2-7 | TRBV21-1 | CASSKRLAGTYEQYF
TRBJ2-5 | TRBV5-1 | CASSWGTGSGETQYF
TRBJ2-5 | TRBV11-3 | CASSQQGSERETQYF